This T cell receptor (beta chain) was documented in a study of blood T cell repertoires in COVID-19. Overall study: Material from acute and convalescent COVID-19 was sourced from the United States, Italy and Spain.

Authors' methods: Counts of nucleated cells, estimated from reference gene primer amplification, were obtained. The assay was immunoSEQ multiplex PCR, and TCRdb's table has in-frame clones only and misses some. V and J calls and clone size are as listed in that table; D and trimming were resolved from the DNA. Among roughly 130,000 clones listed, 75% to 85% were seen once. This clone showed up just a few times. Germline-derived CDR1 and CDR2 are LNHDA and SQIVND (reference sequence). This CDR3 contains 17 residues. V lost 5 bases, J lost 2 bases, and 21 bases lay in between. The Seattle patients, enrolled during active infection, were followed longitudinally.

The gene calls are TRBV19 and TRBJ1-2, with D maybe TRBD1 (5 bases). The clonotype comes from a woman in her sixties or seventies with COVID-19, enrolled during active disease. Sequences were obtained from peripheral blood. CDR3: CASSPRPDGGGNYGYTF. The CDR3 DNA follows: TGTGCCAGTAGTCCGCGCCCGGACGGGGGAGGGAACTATGGCTACACCTTC. The full variable domain, in which reference TRBV19 and TRBJ1-2 provide the parts outside the CDR3, is DGGITQSPKYLFRKEGQNVTLSCEQNLNHDAMYWYRQDPGQGLRLIYYSQIVNDFQKGDIAEGYSVSREKKESFPLTVTSAQKNPTAFYLCASSPRPDGGGNYGYTFGSGTRLTVV.